The entry below gives a single TCR beta chain sequence along with its context. Its antigen is not known. The sample comes from a study of cytomegalovirus exposure and HLA in healthy donors. Study-wide results and caveats: There were around 160 TCR beta chains listed as cytomegalovirus-associated.

Whereas donors were nominally healthy upon sampling, unrecorded immune exposures were probable. PCR used 60 Vbeta primers and 13 Jbeta primers. Clones were read by immunoSEQ multiplex PCR, and TCRdb kept only the in-frame ones, dropping some. The sample shows about 89,000 clones, approximately 86% of them seen only once. The V and J ends lost 1 base and 4 bases respectively, with 16 bases between them. In germline, CDR1 is MGHRA, CDR2 YSYEKL. This CDR3 spans 16 amino acids. This sequence was found in a young man in good health and CMV-seropositive. The sample was PBMCs. The chain links TRBV4-1 to TRBJ1-2, with D perhaps TRBD1 (5 bases). This CDR3 reads CASSQGGKGRIYGYTF. The CDR3 DNA is TGCGCCAGCAGCCAAGGCGGTAAGGGGCGGATCTATGGCTACACCTTC.